This T cell receptor beta chain stems from a study of CD8 T cells in Susac syndrome. Reverse transcription used roughly 0.45 to 1 ug RNA and random hexamers. TCRdb recomputed calls from the immunoSEQ multiplex PCR reads with MiXCR, one row per CDR3 protein. The sample contains about 130,000 distinct CDR3 sequences, around 80% of which appear only once. Unmatched junction bases numbered 7, after V lost 2 bases and J lost 0 bases. The CDR3 extends over 17 amino acids. Germline lookup yields CDR1 MNHEY and CDR2 SVGEGT. Sequencing of TCR beta was performed on blood CD8+ T cells and on blood CD4+ T cells. The sequence was collected from a human donor with multiple sclerosis. The rearrangement links TRBV6-2 or TRBV6-3 to TRBJ1-3; 7 bases fit TRBD1. Material for sequencing was CD8+ T cells from PBMCs. The CDR3 loop is CASSYDGQEFSGNTIYF. In DNA, the CDR3 is TGTGCCAGCAGTTACGACGGACAGGAATTCTCTGGAAACACCATATATTTT.